The sequence of this T cell receptor beta chain was determined in a study of T cells in localized non-small cell lung cancer. Study outcomes and limitations: Of the top 100 tumor clones, median roughly 60 were in adjacent lung, some 29 among its top 100. Among the tissues sampled, uninvolved adjacent lung had the highest T cell clonality, above tumor. Elevated circulating T cell density in blood was associated with longer overall survival. Sequence data derive from only one tumor region, so heterogeneity remains possible.

Sequenced by immunoSEQ multiplex PCR; TCRdb stores in-frame clones only, minus some. The sample holds tens of thousands of clones, 70% to 90% seen once. To note about this clone: The antigen remains undetermined.

The CDR3 extends over 16 amino acids. The V gene's germline CDR1 is SGHDN and CDR2 FVKESK. V lost 4 bases, J lost 0 bases, and 10 bases lay in between. The input for sequencing was peripheral blood, taken before any cancer treatment. The V gene is TRBV14, the J gene TRBJ2-6, with D possibly matching TRBD1 (6 bases). This sequence originates from a male donor aged 60 or over with stage III lung adenocarcinoma. CDR3 amino acids: CASSRNRVSGANVLTF. The CDR3 bases are TGTGCCAGCAGCCGGAACAGGGTCTCTGGGGCCAACGTCCTGACTTTC.